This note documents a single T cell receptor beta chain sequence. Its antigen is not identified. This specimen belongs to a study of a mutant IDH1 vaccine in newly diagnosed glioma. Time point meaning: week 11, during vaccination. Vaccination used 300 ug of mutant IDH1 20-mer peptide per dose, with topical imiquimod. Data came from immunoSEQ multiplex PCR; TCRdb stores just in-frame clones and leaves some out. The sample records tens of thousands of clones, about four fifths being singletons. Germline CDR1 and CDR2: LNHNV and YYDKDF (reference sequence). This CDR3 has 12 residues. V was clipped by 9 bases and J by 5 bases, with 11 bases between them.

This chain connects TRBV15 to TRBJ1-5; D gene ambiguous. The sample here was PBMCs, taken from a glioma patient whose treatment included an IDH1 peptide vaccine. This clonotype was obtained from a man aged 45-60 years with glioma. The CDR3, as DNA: TGTGCCACACAGACGGACCATCAGCCCCAGCATTTT. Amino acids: CATQTDHQPQHF.